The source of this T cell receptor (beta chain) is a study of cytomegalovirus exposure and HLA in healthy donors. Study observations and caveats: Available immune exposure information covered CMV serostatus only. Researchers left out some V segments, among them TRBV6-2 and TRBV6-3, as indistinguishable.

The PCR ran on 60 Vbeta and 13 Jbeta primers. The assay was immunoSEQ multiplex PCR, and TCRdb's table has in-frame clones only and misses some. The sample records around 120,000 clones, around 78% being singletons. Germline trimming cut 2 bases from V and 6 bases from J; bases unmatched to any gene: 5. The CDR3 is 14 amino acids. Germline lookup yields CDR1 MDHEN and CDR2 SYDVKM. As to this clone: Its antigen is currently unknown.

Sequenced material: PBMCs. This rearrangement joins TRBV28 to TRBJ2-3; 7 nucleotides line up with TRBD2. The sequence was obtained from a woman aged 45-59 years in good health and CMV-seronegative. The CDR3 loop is CASSLLAAMDTQYF. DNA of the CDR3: TGTGCCAGCAGTTTACTAGCGGCAATGGATACGCAGTATTTT.